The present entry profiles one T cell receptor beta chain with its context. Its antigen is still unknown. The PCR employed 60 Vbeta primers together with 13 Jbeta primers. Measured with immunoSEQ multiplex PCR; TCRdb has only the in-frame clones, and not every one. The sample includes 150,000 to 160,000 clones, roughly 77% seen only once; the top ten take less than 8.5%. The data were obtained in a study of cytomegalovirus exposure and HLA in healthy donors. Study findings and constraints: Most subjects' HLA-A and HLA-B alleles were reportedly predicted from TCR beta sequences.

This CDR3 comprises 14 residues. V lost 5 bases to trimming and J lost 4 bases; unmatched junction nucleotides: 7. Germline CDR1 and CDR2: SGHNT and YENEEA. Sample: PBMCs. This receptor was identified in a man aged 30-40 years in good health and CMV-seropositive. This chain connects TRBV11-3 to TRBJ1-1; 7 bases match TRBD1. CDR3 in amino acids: CASSEGAGRTEAFF. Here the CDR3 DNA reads TGTGCCAGCAGCGAGGGGGCAGGGCGCACTGAAGCTTTCTTT.